One sample yielded the 11 T cell receptor beta chains listed below, sequenced in a study of blood T cell repertoires in COVID-19. Data came from immunoSEQ multiplex PCR; TCRdb stores just in-frame clones and leaves some out. The table records more than 85,000 clones, 70% to 80% of them present only once. Material for sequencing was peripheral blood. The receptors were sampled from a woman aged 60-70 years with acute or convalescent COVID-19.

This rearrangement joins TRBV12-5 to TRBJ1-1; possibly TRBD1 for D (6 bases). V shed 8 bases and J shed 1 base, with 14 bases lying between them. This CDR3 comprises 14 residues. Per the germline V gene, CDR1 is LGHNT and CDR2 is FRNRAP. CDR3 DNA: TGTGCTAGTAAGGTGGGCAGGGGGAACACTGAAGCTTTCTTT. This gives the protein CASKVGRGNTEAFF.

The CDR3 loop reads CASSPEYSGNTIYF. Here the CDR3 DNA reads TGTGCCAGCAGTCCCGAGTACTCTGGAAACACCATATATTTT. The gene calls are TRBV6-2 or TRBV6-3 and TRBJ1-3; D is unclear. Trimming stripped 5 bases from V and 0 bases from J, with 8 bases between. This CDR3 has 14 amino acids. The germline gives CDR1 MNHEY, CDR2 SVGEGT.

This clone was counted between two and nine times. J is TRBJ2-7 and V is TRBV10-3; possibly TRBD2 for D (6 bases). Germline V gene data show CDR1 as ENHRY and CDR2 as SYGVKD. This CDR3 spans 14 amino acids. V lost 7 bases and J lost 6, with 19 bases in between. DNA for the CDR3: TGTGCCATCACGGAGGGACCTGGACGAGGCGAGCAGTACTTC. This sequence encodes CAITEGPGRGEQYF.

This clone was seen once. The J gene is TRBJ1-3, the V gene TRBV2, with D tentatively TRBD1 (5 bases). V lost 4 bases, J lost 2 bases, and 12 bases lay in between. This CDR3 comprises 15 residues. Looked up from germline, CDR1 is SNHLY and CDR2 is FYNNEI. The CDR3 sequence is CASSVTDSAGNTIYF. The DNA of the CDR3 is TGTGCCAGCAGTGTGACAGATTCTGCTGGAAACACCATATATTTT.

V usage is TRBV7-2 and J usage is TRBJ2-3; D not resolved. V was cut by 3 bases and J by 8 bases, with 9 bases left in between. The V gene's germline CDR1 is SGHTA and CDR2 FQGNSA. This CDR3 spans 12 amino acids. CDR3 residues: CASSFYPGTQYF. DNA for the CDR3: TGTGCCAGCAGCTTTTATCCGGGTACGCAGTATTTT.

In its sample, this clone was seen once. This chain links TRBV25-1 with TRBJ1-2, with D perhaps matching TRBD1 (6 bases). V lost 2 bases, J lost 8 bases, and 12 bases lay in between. Germline loops: CDR1 MGHDK, CDR2 SYGVNS. The CDR3 has 13 amino acids. CDR3 loop: CASSEGDMRGYTF. DNA for the CDR3: TGTGCCAGCAGTGAAGGGGACATGAGAGGCTACACCTTC.

The rearrangement uses TRBV6-5 and TRBJ2-1; a possible D gene is TRBD2 (6 bases). Per the germline V gene, CDR1 is MNHEY and CDR2 is SVGAGI. V gave up 8 bases and J gave up 6 bases, with 17 bases separating them. This CDR3 comprises 14 residues. In DNA form, the CDR3 reads TGTGCCAGCCTGGAGGCCAGGAGGGGCAATGAGCAGTTCTTC. It translates to CASLEARRGNEQFF.

The chain combines TRBV18 with TRBJ1-1, with D possibly being TRBD1 (6 bases). CDR1 is KGHSH and CDR2 is LQKENI in the germline V gene. Trimming pared 1 base from V and 7 bases from J, leaving 7 bases between. CDR3 length: 12 residues. CDR3: CASSPQTGEAFF. The DNA of the CDR3 is TGTGCCAGCTCACCACAGACAGGTGAAGCTTTCTTT. Together with reference TRBV18 and TRBJ1-1, the CDR3 gives the full variable domain: NAGVMQNPRHLVRRRGQEARLRCSPMKGHSHVYWYRQLPEEGLKFMVYLQKENIIDESGMPKERFSAEFPKEGPSILRIQQVVRGDSAAYFCASSPQTGEAFFGQGTRLTVV.

The chain employs TRBV4-1 and TRBJ1-2; 10 nucleotides line up with TRBD1. The germline CDR1 and CDR2 sequences are MGHRA and YSYEKL. The CDR3 totals 17 residues. V shed 4 bases, J shed 4 bases, and the junction held 12 bases outside the gene matches. The CDR3 bases are TGCGCCAGCAGCCCGAGCGTTGGACAGGGGGTTGCCTATGGCTACACCTTC. It specifies CASSPSVGQGVAYGYTF.

The chain links TRBV7-2 to TRBJ1-2; possible D gene TRBD1, 6 bases. Between the trimmed V and J ends, which lost 2 bases and 6 bases, there was a span of 16 bases. The CDR3 is 15 amino acids. Germline V lookup: CDR1 SGHTA, CDR2 FQGNSA. CDR3 sequence (DNA): TGTGCCAGCAGCTTAAAACAGGGTCCCACTAATGGCTACACCTTC. Translating it yields CASSLKQGPTNGYTF.

This rearrangement joins TRBV10-1 to TRBJ2-7; maybe TRBD1 (6 bases). V shed 2 bases and J shed 3 bases, with 11 bases lying between them. Germline V gives CDR1 WNHNN, CDR2 SYGVQD (reference sequence). This CDR3 comprises 14 residues. CDR3 region: CASSEAGVIYEQYF. The DNA for the CDR3 is TGCGCCAGCAGTGAGGCAGGGGTTATCTACGAGCAGTACTTC.